The rows below give T cell receptor beta chains drawn from one sample of a study of shared clonotypes between healthy human individuals. Using immunoSEQ multiplex PCR, the repertoire was profiled, and TCRdb retains in-frame clones only, with some absent. This sample has under 1,900,000 clones, with about 98.5% found just once. Sequenced sample: naive CD4+ T cells sorted from blood. The receptors stem from a man aged 25-45 years in good health. Each CDR3 is given with its conserved first and last residue. D genes are given only for firm matches. The size of a clone is reported for some rows only, either as once, few or many, or as a class for expanded clones.

v_call: TRBV5-1; d_call: TRBD2; clone_size: .; cdr3_length: 15; j_call: TRBJ2-1; cdr3_aa: CASSGTSGPYNEQFF; cdr3_nt: TGCGCCAGCAGCGGCACTAGCGGGCCGTACAATGAGCAGTTCTTC
v_call: TRBV27; d_call: .; clone_size: .; cdr3_length: 15; j_call: TRBJ2-2; cdr3_aa: CASRGRRPGTGELFF; cdr3_nt: TGTGCCAGCAGAGGGCGTCGCCCTGGCACCGGGGAGCTGTTTTTT
v_call: TRBV19; d_call: TRBD1; clone_size: once; cdr3_length: 13; j_call: TRBJ2-7; cdr3_aa: CASSRDRKYEQYF; cdr3_nt: TGTGCCAGTAGTAGGGACAGGAAGTATGAGCAGTACTTC
v_call: TRBV11-2; d_call: TRBD2; clone_size: .; cdr3_length: 18; j_call: TRBJ2-1; cdr3_aa: CASSRASGIRRTYNEQFF; cdr3_nt: TGTGCCAGCAGTCGAGCTAGCGGGATACGGAGAACCTACAATGAGCAGTTCTTC
v_call: TRBV5-4; d_call: TRBD1; clone_size: .; cdr3_length: 15; j_call: TRBJ1-2; cdr3_aa: CASSAQTGAFEGYTF; cdr3_nt: TGTGCCAGCAGCGCACAGACAGGGGCGTTTGAGGGCTACACCTTC
v_call: TRBV20-1; d_call: .; clone_size: .; cdr3_length: 11; j_call: TRBJ2-5; cdr3_aa: CGQGVWETQYF; cdr3_nt: TGCGGCCAGGGAGTCTGGGAGACCCAGTACTTC
v_call: TRBV27; d_call: TRBD1; clone_size: .; cdr3_length: 19; j_call: TRBJ2-3; cdr3_aa: CASSSRFYTGERGVDTQYF; cdr3_nt: TGTGCCAGCAGTTCCCGGTTCTATACAGGGGAAAGGGGCGTCGATACGCAGTATTTT
v_call: TRBV6-6; d_call: .; clone_size: .; cdr3_length: 15; j_call: TRBJ2-1; cdr3_aa: CASSRASQNYNEQFF; cdr3_nt: TGTGCCAGCAGTAGGGCCTCCCAGAACTACAATGAGCAGTTCTTC
v_call: TRBV2; d_call: TRBD2; clone_size: once; cdr3_length: 16; j_call: TRBJ2-5; cdr3_aa: CASSEGEAGGWETQYF; cdr3_nt: TGTGCCAGCAGTGAAGGAGAAGCGGGAGGTTGGGAGACCCAGTACTTC
v_call: TRBV19; d_call: .; clone_size: .; cdr3_length: 18; j_call: TRBJ1-4; cdr3_aa: CASTRGGAGLATNEKLFF; cdr3_nt: TGTGCCAGTACCCGAGGTGGGGCAGGGCTAGCAACTAATGAAAAACTGTTTTTT
v_call: TRBV19; d_call: .; clone_size: .; cdr3_length: 14; j_call: TRBJ1-2; cdr3_aa: CASSNWGTLYGYTF; cdr3_nt: TGTGCCAGTAGTAATTGGGGGACACTCTATGGCTACACCTTC
v_call: TRBV20-1; d_call: .; clone_size: .; cdr3_length: 11; j_call: TRBJ2-7; cdr3_aa: CSAHYVGEQYF; cdr3_nt: TGCAGTGCCCATTATGTTGGCGAGCAGTACTTC
v_call: TRBV30; d_call: .; clone_size: .; cdr3_length: 13; j_call: TRBJ1-5; cdr3_aa: CAWSDGINQPQHF; cdr3_nt: TGTGCCTGGAGTGATGGGATCAATCAGCCCCAGCATTTT
v_call: TRBV5-4; d_call: .; clone_size: .; cdr3_length: 15; j_call: TRBJ2-7; cdr3_aa: CASSSKTGTLYEQYF; cdr3_nt: TGTGCCAGCAGCTCCAAAACCGGGACACTCTACGAGCAGTACTTC
v_call: TRBV9; d_call: .; clone_size: .; cdr3_length: 16; j_call: TRBJ1-1; cdr3_aa: CASSVGSPTGNTEAFF; cdr3_nt: TGTGCCAGCAGCGTAGGTTCTCCCACAGGGAACACTGAAGCTTTCTTT
v_call: TRBV28; d_call: TRBD1; clone_size: .; cdr3_length: 14; j_call: TRBJ1-2; cdr3_aa: CASSPGQGPGGYTF; cdr3_nt: TGTGCCAGCAGTCCCGGACAGGGGCCCGGGGGCTACACCTTC
v_call: TRBV6-1; d_call: .; clone_size: .; cdr3_length: 11; j_call: TRBJ1-2; cdr3_aa: CASSVADGYTF; cdr3_nt: TGTGCCAGCAGTGTCGCAGACGGCTACACCTTC
v_call: TRBV30; d_call: .; clone_size: .; cdr3_length: 15; j_call: TRBJ2-3; cdr3_aa: CAWSRGRVSTDTQYF; cdr3_nt: TGTGCCTGGAGTAGGGGGAGGGTTAGCACAGATACGCAGTATTTT
v_call: TRBV18; d_call: .; clone_size: .; cdr3_length: 15; j_call: TRBJ2-5; cdr3_aa: CASSLGTIRVETQYF; cdr3_nt: TGTGCCAGCTCACTAGGGACCATTCGGGTGGAGACCCAGTACTTC
v_call: TRBV7-3; d_call: .; clone_size: .; cdr3_length: 13; j_call: TRBJ2-1; cdr3_aa: CASSRYWGNEQFF; cdr3_nt: TGTGCCAGCAGCCGATACTGGGGGAATGAGCAGTTCTTC
v_call: TRBV9; d_call: .; clone_size: .; cdr3_length: 17; j_call: TRBJ2-1; cdr3_aa: CASSTGVSGSSYNEQFF; cdr3_nt: TGTGCCAGCAGCACAGGAGTTAGCGGAAGCTCCTACAATGAGCAGTTCTTC
v_call: TRBV28; d_call: .; clone_size: few; cdr3_length: 16; j_call: TRBJ1-5; cdr3_aa: CATIAGGRDSNQPQHF; cdr3_nt: TGTGCCACCATAGCCGGGGGGAGAGATAGCAATCAGCCCCAGCATTTT
v_call: TRBV29-1; d_call: .; clone_size: .; cdr3_length: 14; j_call: TRBJ1-4; cdr3_aa: CSVAGAGGREKLFF; cdr3_nt: TGCAGCGTTGCCGGGGCAGGTGGCCGTGAAAAACTGTTTTTT
v_call: TRBV14; d_call: .; clone_size: .; cdr3_length: 12; j_call: TRBJ2-1; cdr3_aa: CASSQDRGREFF; cdr3_nt: TGTGCCAGCAGCCAAGACAGGGGAAGGGAGTTCTTC
v_call: TRBV25-1; d_call: .; clone_size: .; cdr3_length: 11; j_call: TRBJ1-2; cdr3_aa: CASSDRVGYTF; cdr3_nt: TGTGCCAGCAGTGACCGGGTCGGCTACACCTTC
v_call: TRBV5-4; d_call: TRBD1; clone_size: .; cdr3_length: 15; j_call: TRBJ2-7; cdr3_aa: CASSHPGQGAYEQYF; cdr3_nt: TGTGCCAGCAGTCACCCGGGACAGGGCGCTTACGAGCAGTACTTC
v_call: TRBV5-1; d_call: .; clone_size: .; cdr3_length: 13; j_call: TRBJ2-5; cdr3_aa: CASSYDSQETQYF; cdr3_nt: TGCGCCAGCAGCTACGACAGCCAAGAGACCCAGTACTTC